These 19 T cell receptor beta chains share one sample of origin, sequenced in a study of T cell responses to AZD1222 COVID-19 vaccine. Using immunoSEQ multiplex PCR, the repertoire was profiled, and TCRdb retains in-frame clones only, with some absent. The sample has 85,000 to 100,000 clones, 70% to 90% seen once; the top ten hold 5%. The sample in question was peripheral blood, obtained 28 days after the second AZD1222 dose. The receptor set was obtained from an adult who received the AZD1222 COVID-19 vaccine.

This chain joins TRBV11-3 and TRBJ2-7; TRBD2 matches 14 bases. CDR1 and CDR2 from the germline V gene are SGHNT and YENEEA. The CDR3 consists of 15 residues. The V gene end was trimmed by 3 bases and the J gene end by 5 bases; junction bases not matched to a gene: 3. Here the CDR3 reads CASSLGTSGGHEQYF. The DNA of the CDR3 is TGTGCCAGCAGCTTGGGGACTAGCGGGGGCCACGAGCAGTACTTC.

The chain links TRBV10-1 to TRBJ2-3; TRBD1 matches at 7 bases. The CDR3 sequence is 14 residues long. Per the germline V gene, CDR1 is WNHNN and CDR2 is SYGVQD (reference sequence). J gave up 0 bases and V 5 bases, and 2 bases lay outside the gene matches. For the CDR3, the DNA is TGCGCCAGCAGTAGGGACAGTAGCACAGATACGCAGTATTTT. Its translation is CASSRDSSTDTQYF.

The rearrangement joins TRBV5-4 to TRBJ2-6, with D possibly called TRBD1 or TRBD2 (5 bases each). V lost 6 bases and J lost 4, with 11 bases in between. The CDR3 is 14 amino acids. CDR1 is SGHNT, CDR2 YYREEE, per germline (reference sequence). Here the CDR3 reads CASNGAEGANVLTF. The DNA for the CDR3 is TGTGCCAGCAACGGGGCGGAAGGGGCCAACGTCCTGACTTTC.

The rearrangement links TRBV14 to TRBJ1-6; no clear D gene. Germline CDR1 SGHDN, CDR2 FVKESK. The CDR3 runs 14 residues. V lost 2 bases, J lost 10 bases, and 12 bases lay in between. The CDR3 region has the DNA TGTGCCAGCAGCCAATGGGCCTCCCGATCACCCCTCCACTTT. Encoded protein: CASSQWASRSPLHF.

V and J are TRBV27 and TRBJ1-4, with 7 bases lining up with TRBD1. Germline V gives CDR1 MNHEY, CDR2 SMNVEV (reference sequence). CDR3 length: 14 amino acids. V lost 6 bases and J lost 7; bases outside the gene matches: 8. The CDR3 sequence is CASRPQGRGEKLFF. Here the CDR3 DNA reads TGTGCCAGCAGGCCACAGGGGAGGGGTGAAAAACTGTTTTTT.

This sequence joins TRBV4-1 and TRBJ1-2; TRBD1 matches 10 bases. J lost 6 bases, V lost 1 base, and 5 bases had no gene match. Germline lookup yields CDR1 MGHRA and CDR2 YSYEKL. The CDR3 is 15 amino acids. The CDR3 protein is CASSQAPGQGDGYTF. The CDR3 DNA sequence: TGCGCCAGCAGCCAAGCCCCCGGACAGGGGGATGGCTACACCTTC.

The chain joins TRBV6-5 to TRBJ2-6; D tentatively reads TRBD1 or TRBD2 (5 bases each). The CDR3 is 15 amino acids. The germline gives CDR1 MNHEY, CDR2 SVGAGI. Trimming stripped 6 bases from V and 2 bases from J, with 11 bases between. The CDR3: CASRGEYPGANVLTF. In DNA form, the CDR3 reads TGTGCCAGCAGGGGGGAGTACCCTGGGGCCAACGTCCTGACTTTC.

This clone has just one count. This rearrangement joins TRBV5-4 to TRBJ1-6, with D possibly being TRBD1 (6 bases). V lost 4 bases, J lost 4 bases, and 12 bases lay in between. The CDR3 loop spans 15 amino acids. Germline lookup yields CDR1 SGHNT and CDR2 YYREEE (reference sequence). The CDR3 sequence: CASSDRDRYNSPLHF. The CDR3 DNA follows: TGTGCCAGCAGCGACCGCGACAGGTATAATTCACCCCTCCACTTT.

This sequence joins TRBV27 and TRBJ2-7; D is perhaps TRBD1 (6 bases). V was clipped by 6 bases and J by 3 bases, with 21 bases between them. The CDR3 contains 16 residues. Germline V lookup: CDR1 MNHEY, CDR2 SMNVEV (reference sequence). CDR3 sequence: CASSLRTDPNYYEQYF. DNA of the CDR3: TGTGCCAGCAGCTTAAGGACAGATCCCAACTACTACGAGCAGTACTTC.

The chain couples TRBV7-6 to TRBJ2-1; D remains unclear. V lost 3 bases and J 6 bases, leaving 3 bases between the germline ends. The CDR3 totals 11 residues. Germline CDR1 reads SGHVS; CDR2 reads FNYEAQ. The CDR3 region is CASSFTNEQFF. The CDR3, as DNA: TGTGCCAGCAGCTTCACCAATGAGCAGTTCTTC.

This chain connects TRBV12-5 to TRBJ1-5, with D possibly TRBD1 on 6 matching bases. The CDR3 consists of 15 residues. Trimming took off 7 bases at V and 2 bases at J, with 15 bases between the two ends. Germline V lookup: CDR1 LGHNT, CDR2 FRNRAP. CDR3 nucleotide sequence: TGTGCTAGTGCTAAGGGGGGGGTGGGCAATCAGCCCCAGCATTTT. Translating gives CASAKGGVGNQPQHF.

The gene calls are TRBV29-1 and TRBJ1-2; a weak D match, TRBD1 (6 bases). The V and J ends lost 1 base and 4 bases respectively, with 13 bases between them. Per the germline V gene, CDR1 is SQVTM and CDR2 is ANQGSEA. CDR3 length: 14 amino acids. DNA of the CDR3: TGCAGCGTTGAAGTAATTGACAGGCTCTATGGCTACACCTTC. Protein sequence: CSVEVIDRLYGYTF. Full variable domain (rest looked up from reference TRBV29-1 and TRBJ1-2): SAVISQKPSRDICQRGTSLTIQCQVDSQVTMMFWYRQQPGQSLTLIATANQGSEATYESGFVIDKFPISRPNLTFSTLTVSNMSPEDSSIYLCSVEVIDRLYGYTFGSGTRLTVV.

The sample holds a few counts of this clone. The chain links TRBV6-5 to TRBJ1-1; 8 bases are shared with TRBD1. This CDR3 region has 14 residues. V lost 7 bases and J lost 7; bases outside the gene matches: 11. Germline CDR1 and CDR2: MNHEY and SVGAGI. The DNA for the CDR3 is TGTGCCAGCAATCAGGCCAGGGGGCTTGGTGAAGCTTTCTTT. Translated, it gives CASNQARGLGEAFF.

The chain employs TRBV7-2 and TRBJ1-2; 9 bases fit TRBD1. Germline CDR1 reads SGHTA; CDR2 reads FQGNSA. The CDR3 has 14 residues. J gave up 6 bases and V 8 bases, and 10 bases lay outside the gene matches. The CDR3 DNA sequence: TGTGCCAGCGGGCTACAGGGGGCGCAGAATGGCTACACCTTC. Its translation: CASGLQGAQNGYTF.

The genes are TRBV11-2 and TRBJ2-1, with D perhaps matching TRBD1 (6 bases). Deletions cut 2 bases from V and 5 bases from J, with 16 bases between. The germline CDR1 and CDR2 sequences are SGHAT and FQNNGV. CDR3 length equals 16 residues. The CDR3 sequence: CASSLSRWGRHNEQFF. For the CDR3, the DNA is TGTGCCAGCAGCTTATCGCGTTGGGGGCGACACAATGAGCAGTTCTTC. Full variable domain (outside the CDR3, taken from reference TRBV11-2 and TRBJ2-1): EAGVAQSPRYKIIEKRQSVAFWCNPISGHATLYWYQQILGQGPKLLIQFQNNGVVDDSQLPKDRFSAERLKGVDSTLKIQPAKLEDSAVYLCASSLSRWGRHNEQFFGPGTRLTVL.

Here the CDR3 reads CASSDDGPLGETQYF. In nucleotides, the CDR3 is TGTGCCAGCAGTGATGACGGACCGCTCGGGGAGACCCAGTACTTC. V gene TRBV2 combines with J gene TRBJ2-5; the D is unclear. This CDR3 comprises 15 residues. Trimming pared 3 bases from V and 5 bases from J, leaving 16 bases between. Per the germline V gene, CDR1 is SNHLY and CDR2 is FYNNEI.

This clone was seen only a few times. V gene TRBV5-1 combines with J gene TRBJ1-5; the D gene is possibly TRBD1 (5 bases). CDR1 SGHRS and CDR2 YFSETQ come from the germline V gene. Trimming removed 4 bases at V and 0 bases at J, with 11 bases between. This CDR3 contains 15 residues. The CDR3 DNA sequence: TGCGCCAGCAGCCTGGGGGGTTATAGCAATCAGCCCCAGCATTTT. Protein product: CASSLGGYSNQPQHF.

This clone was detected once. The rearrangement joins TRBV20-1 to TRBJ1-2; D unclear. The CDR3 extends over 11 amino acids. The germline V and J ends were trimmed by 4 bases and 8 bases, with 11 bases remaining between them. Germline V gene sequence: CDR1 DFQATT, CDR2 SNEGSKA (reference sequence). The CDR3 reads CSATGGIGYTF. The CDR3 coding sequence is TGCAGTGCTACGGGAGGGATCGGCTACACCTTC.

The rearrangement uses TRBV6-5 and TRBJ1-5; D remains ambiguous. The V end lost 2 bases, the J end lost 0 bases, and 8 bases lay between the germline ends. This CDR3 has 15 amino acids. CDR1 MNHEY and CDR2 SVGAGI come from the germline V gene. The CDR3 DNA reads TGTGCCAGCAGTTACCGCAGGTATAGCAATCAGCCCCAGCATTTT. It codes for CASSYRRYSNQPQHF.